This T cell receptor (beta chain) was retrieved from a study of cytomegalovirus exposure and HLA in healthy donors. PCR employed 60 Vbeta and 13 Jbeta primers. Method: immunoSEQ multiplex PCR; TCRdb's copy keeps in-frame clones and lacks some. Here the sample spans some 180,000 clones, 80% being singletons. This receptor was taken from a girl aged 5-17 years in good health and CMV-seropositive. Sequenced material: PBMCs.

The CDR3 reads CASSADRYQPQHF. The DNA of the CDR3 is TGTGCCAGCAGCGCGGACAGATACCAGCCCCAGCATTTT. The rearrangement joins TRBV6-4 to TRBJ1-5; weak D call: TRBD1 (6 bases). Per germline, CDR1 MRHNA and CDR2 SNTAGT. Trimming left V 6 bases short and J 7 bases short, with 13 bases between. The CDR3 is made up of 13 amino acids.